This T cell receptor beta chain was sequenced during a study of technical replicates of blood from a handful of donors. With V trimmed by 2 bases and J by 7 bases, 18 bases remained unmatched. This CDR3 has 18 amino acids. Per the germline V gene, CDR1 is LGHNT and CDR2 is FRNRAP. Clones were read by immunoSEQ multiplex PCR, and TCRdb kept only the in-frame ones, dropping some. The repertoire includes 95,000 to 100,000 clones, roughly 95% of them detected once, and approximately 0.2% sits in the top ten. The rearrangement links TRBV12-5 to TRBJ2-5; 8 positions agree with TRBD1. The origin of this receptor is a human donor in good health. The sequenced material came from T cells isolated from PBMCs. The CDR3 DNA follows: TGTGCTAGTGGTTTGCACGAAATCGGCAGCAGGGGGCAGCGGACCCAGTACTTC. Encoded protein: CASGLHEIGSRGQRTQYF. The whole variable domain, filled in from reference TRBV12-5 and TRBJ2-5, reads DARVTQTPRHKVTEMGQEVTMRCQPILGHNTVFWYRQTMMQGLELLAYFRNRAPLDDSGMPKDRFSAEMPDATLATLKIQPSEPRDSAVYFCASGLHEIGSRGQRTQYFGPGTRLLVL.